This T cell receptor (beta chain) was sequenced in a study of cytomegalovirus exposure and HLA in healthy donors. Study results and caveats: There were some public TCRs occurring in many donors, but most TCR sequences were rare.

As for this clone: Its matching antigen is unknown.

Profiling relied on immunoSEQ multiplex PCR, and the TCRdb table lists in-frame clones only, not all of them. The sample yields some 150,000 clones, 70% to 90% seen once. There are 14 residues in the CDR3. CDR1 SGHDN and CDR2 FVKESK come from the germline V gene. The V and J ends lost 4 bases and 1 base, in that order; junction bases with no gene match: 2. The sample taken for sequencing was PBMCs. The V gene is TRBV14, the J gene TRBJ1-1; 8 nucleotides match TRBD1. The TCR sequence derives from a woman aged 25 to 39 in good health and CMV-seropositive. The CDR3 DNA reads TGTGCCAGCAGCCTACAGGGGGGGAACACTGAAGCTTTCTTT. As protein: CASSLQGGNTEAFF.